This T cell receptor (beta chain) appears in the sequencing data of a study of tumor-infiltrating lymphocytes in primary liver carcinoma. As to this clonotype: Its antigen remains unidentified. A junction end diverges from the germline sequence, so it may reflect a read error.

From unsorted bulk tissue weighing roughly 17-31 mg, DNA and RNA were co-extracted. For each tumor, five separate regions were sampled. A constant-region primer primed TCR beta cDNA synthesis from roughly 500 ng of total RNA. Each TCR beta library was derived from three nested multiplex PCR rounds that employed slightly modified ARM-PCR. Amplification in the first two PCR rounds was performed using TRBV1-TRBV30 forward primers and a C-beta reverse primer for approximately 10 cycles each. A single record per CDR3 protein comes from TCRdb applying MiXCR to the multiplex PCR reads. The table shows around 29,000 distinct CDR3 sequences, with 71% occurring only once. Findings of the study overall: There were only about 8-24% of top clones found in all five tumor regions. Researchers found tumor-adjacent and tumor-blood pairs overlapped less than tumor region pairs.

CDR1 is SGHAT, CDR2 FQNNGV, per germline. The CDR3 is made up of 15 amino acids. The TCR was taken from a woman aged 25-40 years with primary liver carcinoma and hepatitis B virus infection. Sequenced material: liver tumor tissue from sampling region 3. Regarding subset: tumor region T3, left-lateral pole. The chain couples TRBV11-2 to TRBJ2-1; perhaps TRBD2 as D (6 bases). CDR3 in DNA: TGTGCCAGTAGCTTATTGTCGGGGGAAGGTAGCGAGCAGTTCTTC. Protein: CASSLLSGEGSEQFF.